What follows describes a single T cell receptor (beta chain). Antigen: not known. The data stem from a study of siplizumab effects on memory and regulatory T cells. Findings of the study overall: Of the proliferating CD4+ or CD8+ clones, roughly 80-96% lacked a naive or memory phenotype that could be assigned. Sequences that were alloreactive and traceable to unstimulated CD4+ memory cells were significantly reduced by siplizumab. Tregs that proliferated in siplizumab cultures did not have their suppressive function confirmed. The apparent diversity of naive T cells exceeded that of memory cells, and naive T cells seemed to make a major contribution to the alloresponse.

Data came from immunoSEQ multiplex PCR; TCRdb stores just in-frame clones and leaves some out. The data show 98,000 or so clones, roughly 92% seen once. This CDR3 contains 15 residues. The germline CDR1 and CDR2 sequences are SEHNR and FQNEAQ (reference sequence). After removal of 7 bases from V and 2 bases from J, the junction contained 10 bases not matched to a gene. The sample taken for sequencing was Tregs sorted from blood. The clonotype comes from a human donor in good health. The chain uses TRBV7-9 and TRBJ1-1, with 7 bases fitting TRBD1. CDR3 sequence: CASTLRGGRNTEAFF. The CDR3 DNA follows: TGTGCCAGCACCCTCAGGGGGGGGCGTAACACTGAAGCTTTCTTT.